A selection of T cell receptor beta chains follows, all from one sample in a study of blood T cell repertoires in COVID-19. Assay: immunoSEQ multiplex PCR; the TCRdb copy retains only in-frame clones and omits some. This table has around 61,000 clones, 85% to 90% appearing once. Sequenced: peripheral blood. The receptors were gathered from a man aged 55 to 69 with acute or convalescent COVID-19. Each CDR3 is given with its conserved first and last residue. A D gene is named only where the DNA matches it firmly. For some rows the clone size is stated as once, few or many, or as a class when expanded; others skip it.

NA	TRBJ1-4	TRBV11-2	NA	CASSEQQGKNEKLFF	TGTGCCAGCAGCGAGCAACAGGGAAAGAATGAAAAACTGTTTTTT
NA	TRBJ1-2	TRBV7-8	NA	CASSLVDGWSYGYTF	TGTGCCAGCAGCTTAGTGGATGGGTGGAGCTATGGCTACACCTTC
few	TRBJ1-3	TRBV27	NA	CASSSQGTGNTIYF	TGTGCCAGCAGTTCTCAGGGGACTGGAAACACCATATATTTT
NA	TRBJ1-2	TRBV3-1/TRBV3-2	TRBD1	CASSHTLGQGSYGYTF	TGTGCCAGCAGCCACACGCTGGGACAGGGAAGCTATGGCTACACCTTC
NA	TRBJ2-7	TRBV7-8	TRBD2	CASRLTPGLVLYEQYF	TGTGCCAGCAGGCTTACCCCGGGACTAGTCCTCTACGAGCAGTACTTC
NA	TRBJ2-7	TRBV5-6	NA	CASSPGLADEQYF	TGTGCCAGCAGCCCCGGCCTTGCGGACGAGCAGTACTTC
NA	TRBJ2-2	TRBV5-1	TRBD1	CASSFRDRDSGELFF	TGCGCCAGCAGCTTCCGGGACAGGGATTCCGGGGAGCTGTTTTTT
NA	TRBJ1-6	TRBV6-5	TRBD1	CASRRDRGVGSPLHF	TGTGCCAGCAGGCGGGACAGGGGGGTCGGTTCACCCCTCCACTTT
once	TRBJ1-2	TRBV27	NA	CASRRPAAGYGYTF	TGTGCCAGCAGGAGGCCAGCGGCTGGCTATGGCTACACCTTC
many	TRBJ1-1	TRBV6-5	TRBD1	CASSRGDREAFF	TGTGCCAGCAGTCGGGGGGACAGGGAAGCTTTCTTT
NA	TRBJ1-2	TRBV11-2	NA	CASSFGDTSAF	TGTGCCAGCAGCTTTGGGGACACGTCTGCCTTC
NA	TRBJ1-1	TRBV5-6	TRBD1	CASNPSGGTEAFF	TGTGCCAGCAACCCCTCAGGGGGCACTGAAGCTTTCTTT
NA	TRBJ2-1	TRBV27	NA	CASSAGGPYNEQFF	TGTGCCAGCAGCGCCGGGGGGCCTTATAATGAGCAGTTCTTC
NA	TRBJ2-5	TRBV29-1	NA	CSALQGSETQYF	TGCAGCGCACTGCAGGGGAGCGAGACCCAGTACTTC
once	TRBJ1-3	TRBV5-8	NA	CASSLGRFSGNTIYF	TGTGCCAGCAGCTTAGGGAGGTTCTCTGGAAACACCATATATTTT
few	TRBJ1-6	TRBV5-4	NA	CASSFQNSPLHF	TGTGCCAGCAGCTTTCAGAATTCACCCCTCCACTTT
NA	TRBJ1-5	TRBV2	TRBD1	CASSDRTGPYQPQHF	TGTGCCAGCAGTGATCGGACAGGACCCTATCAGCCCCAGCATTTT
once	TRBJ2-7	TRBV7-3	TRBD1	CASSTRTGETYEQYF	TGTGCCAGCAGCACACGGACAGGGGAAACCTACGAGCAGTACTTC
NA	TRBJ2-5	TRBV5-1	TRBD2	CASSSMAGGYQETQYF	TGCGCCAGCAGCTCTATGGCGGGGGGTTACCAAGAGACCCAGTACTTC
once	TRBJ1-5	TRBV4-1	NA	CASSTYRESNQPQHF	TGCGCCAGCAGCACTTACAGGGAGAGCAATCAGCCCCAGCATTTT
NA	TRBJ1-2	TRBV27	TRBD1	CASSVSGGGGVGYTF	TGTGCCAGCAGTGTCTCAGGGGGAGGAGGTGTTGGCTACACCTTC
NA	TRBJ1-2	TRBV7-9	TRBD1	CASSTKGGQNYGYTF	TGTGCCAGCAGCACGAAAGGGGGACAGAACTATGGCTACACCTTC
NA	TRBJ2-1	TRBV2	NA	CASSPLDRRQHEQFF	TGTGCCAGCAGTCCGCTTGACAGGAGACAGCATGAGCAGTTCTTC
NA	TRBJ2-6	TRBV28	TRBD1	CASSSGGSGANVLTF	TGTGCCAGCAGTTCAGGGGGCTCTGGGGCCAACGTCCTGACTTTC
NA	TRBJ2-3	TRBV7-6	TRBD2	CASSLDLAGASTDTQYF	TGTGCCAGCAGCTTAGATCTAGCGGGAGCTAGCACAGATACGCAGTATTTT
NA	TRBJ2-4	TRBV19	NA	CASTIDPGKNIQYF	TGTGCCAGCACCATCGATCCGGGCAAAAACATTCAGTACTTC